This T cell receptor (beta chain) stems from a study of shared clonotypes between healthy human individuals. A remark on this clone: The antigen remains undetermined.

There are 14 residues in the CDR3. Germline CDR1 reads MDHEN; CDR2 reads SYDVKM. With 6 bases removed from V and 3 bases from J, the gap between germline ends came to 15 bases. Sequenced by immunoSEQ multiplex PCR; TCRdb stores in-frame clones only, minus some. This sample carries around 750,000 clones, roughly 70% of them seen once, and the ten largest clones take approximately 1.6%. General observations from the study: Four donors showed sharing of around 5% of naive CD4 clonotypes. Though the depth was large, rarefaction showed that sorted-subset sequencing was incomplete.

Input material: memory CD4+ T cells sorted from blood. The subset denotes: CD45RA-negative fraction. This sequence was found in a woman aged 25 to 39 in good health. J is TRBJ2-7 and V is TRBV28; D may be TRBD2 (6 bases). The CDR3 bases are TGTGCCAGCAGACCTGTGGGGGGATTCTACGAGCAGTACTTC. Amino acid sequence: CASRPVGGFYEQYF.